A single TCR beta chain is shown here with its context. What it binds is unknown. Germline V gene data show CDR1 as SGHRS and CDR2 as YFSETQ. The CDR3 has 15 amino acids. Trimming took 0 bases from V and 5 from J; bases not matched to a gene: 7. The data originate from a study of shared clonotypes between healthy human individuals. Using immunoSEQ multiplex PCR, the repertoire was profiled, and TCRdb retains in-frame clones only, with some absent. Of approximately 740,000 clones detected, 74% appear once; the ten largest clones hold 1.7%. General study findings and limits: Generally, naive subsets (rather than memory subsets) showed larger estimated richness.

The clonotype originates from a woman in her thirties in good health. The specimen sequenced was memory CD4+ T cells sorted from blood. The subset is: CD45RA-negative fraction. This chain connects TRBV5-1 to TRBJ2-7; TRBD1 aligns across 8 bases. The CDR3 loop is CASSLGQGSLNEQYF. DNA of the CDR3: TGCGCCAGCAGCTTGGGACAGGGGTCTCTGAACGAGCAGTACTTC.